The clone carrying this T cell receptor (beta chain) has a count of ten or more. Its matching antigen is unknown. CDR1 SGHRS and CDR2 YFSETQ come from the germline V gene. Germline trimming cut 4 bases from V and 2 bases from J; bases unmatched to any gene: 10. The CDR3 is made up of 16 amino acids. The sample belongs to a study of CD8 T cells in ankylosing spondylitis. Findings and limits, study-wide: It appeared that ankylosing spondylitis blood was characterized by a TCR beta motif of eight highly homologous variants.

Each CDR3 protein gets one entry after TCRdb re-called the 5' RACE reads with MiXCR. The data contain some 130,000 distinct CDR3 sequences, roughly 6.6% of them seen just once; the ten biggest clones take up around 12%. This chain connects TRBV5-1 to TRBJ2-5, with 8 positions matching TRBD2. Sequencing was carried out using blood, either unsorted or a sorted T cell fraction (not recorded which). This TCR was recovered from a female donor with ankylosing spondylitis or in good health (not recorded which). The chain's CDR3 is CASSPWEAGEQETQYF. The CDR3 nucleotides read TGCGCCAGCAGCCCCTGGGAAGCGGGGGAGCAAGAGACCCAGTACTTC.